This TCR beta chain emerged from a study of beta chain features in type 1 diabetes. As for this clone: What it binds is unknown.

CDR1 and CDR2 (germline): KGHSH, LQKENI. The V and J ends lost 3 bases and 3 bases respectively, with 14 bases between them. This CDR3 region has 15 residues. Sequenced material consisted of expressed TCRB transcripts (all of the isolated RNA was reverse transcribed). Here immunoSEQ multiplex PCR was the method, and the copy in TCRdb shows in-frame clones only, minus some. This sample carries around 250,000 clones, approximately 24% of them seen once, and the ten largest clones take 0.012%. The study's findings and limits: Sequencing used cDNA, and cells with high TCR expression could therefore be over-represented. Shorter templates may be favored by PCR, equally so in patients and controls. Moderate yet significant TCRB CDR3 shortening was seen in Type 1 diabetes patients in all four CD4+ subsets.

The sample consisted of naive CD4+ T cells from blood. The receptor was isolated from a woman in her twenties or thirties with type 1 diabetes. This chain links TRBV18 with TRBJ1-1; D possibly corresponds to TRBD1 (5 bases). CDR3 sequence reads: CASSPARVVYTEAFF. CDR3 sequence (DNA): TGTGCCAGCTCACCCGCCAGGGTCGTCTACACTGAAGCTTTCTTT.